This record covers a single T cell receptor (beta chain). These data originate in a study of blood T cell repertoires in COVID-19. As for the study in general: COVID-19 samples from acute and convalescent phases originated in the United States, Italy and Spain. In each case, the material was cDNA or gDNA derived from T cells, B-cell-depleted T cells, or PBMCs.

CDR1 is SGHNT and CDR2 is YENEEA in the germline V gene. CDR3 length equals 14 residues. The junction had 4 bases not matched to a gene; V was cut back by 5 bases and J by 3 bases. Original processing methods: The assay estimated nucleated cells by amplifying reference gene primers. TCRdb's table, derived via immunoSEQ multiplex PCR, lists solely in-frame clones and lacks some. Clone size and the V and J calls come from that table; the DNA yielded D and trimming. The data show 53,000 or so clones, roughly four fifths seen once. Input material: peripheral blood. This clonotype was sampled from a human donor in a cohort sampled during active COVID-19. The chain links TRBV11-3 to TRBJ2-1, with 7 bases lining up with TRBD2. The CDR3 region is CASSPRTSYNEQFF. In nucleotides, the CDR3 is TGTGCCAGCAGCCCGCGGACTAGCTACAATGAGCAGTTCTTC.